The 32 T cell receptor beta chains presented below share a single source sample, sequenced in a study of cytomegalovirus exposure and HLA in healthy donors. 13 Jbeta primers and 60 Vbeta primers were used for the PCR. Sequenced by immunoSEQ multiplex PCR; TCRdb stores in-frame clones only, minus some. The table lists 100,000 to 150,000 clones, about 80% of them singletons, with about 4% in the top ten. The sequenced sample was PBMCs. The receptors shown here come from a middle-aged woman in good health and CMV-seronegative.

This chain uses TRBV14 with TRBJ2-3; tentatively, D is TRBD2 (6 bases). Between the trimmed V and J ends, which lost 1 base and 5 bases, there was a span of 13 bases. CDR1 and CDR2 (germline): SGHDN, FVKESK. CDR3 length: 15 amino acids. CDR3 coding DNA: TGTGCCAGCAGCCAAGTTGCGGGGTTAAGAGATACGCAGTATTTT. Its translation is CASSQVAGLRDTQYF.

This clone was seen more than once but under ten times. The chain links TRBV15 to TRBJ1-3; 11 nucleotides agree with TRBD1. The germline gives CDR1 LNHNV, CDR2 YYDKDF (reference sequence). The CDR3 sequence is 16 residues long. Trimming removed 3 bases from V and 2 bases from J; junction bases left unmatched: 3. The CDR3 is CATSSPGQGAGNTIYF. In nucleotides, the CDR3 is TGTGCCACCAGCAGCCCGGGACAGGGGGCTGGAAACACCATATATTTT.

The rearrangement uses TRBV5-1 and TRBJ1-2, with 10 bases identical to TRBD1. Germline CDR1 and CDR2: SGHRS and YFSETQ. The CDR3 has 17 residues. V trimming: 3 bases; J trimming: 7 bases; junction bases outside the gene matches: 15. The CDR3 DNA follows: TGCGCCAGCAGCTACGGACAGGGGGAAAAGGAGGCAGGTGGCTACACCTTC. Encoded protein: CASSYGQGEKEAGGYTF.

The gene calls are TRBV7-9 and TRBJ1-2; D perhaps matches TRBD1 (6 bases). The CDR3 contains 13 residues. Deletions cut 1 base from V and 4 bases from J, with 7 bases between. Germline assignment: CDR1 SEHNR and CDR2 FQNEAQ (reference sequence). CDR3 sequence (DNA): TGTGCCAGCAGCTTAGGACAGGTCTATGGCTACACCTTC. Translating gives CASSLGQVYGYTF.

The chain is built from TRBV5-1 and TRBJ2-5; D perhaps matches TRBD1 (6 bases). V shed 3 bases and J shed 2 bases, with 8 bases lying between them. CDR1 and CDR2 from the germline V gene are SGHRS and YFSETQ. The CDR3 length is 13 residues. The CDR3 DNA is TGCGCCAGCAGCTCGACAGGACAAGAGACCCAGTACTTC. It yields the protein CASSSTGQETQYF.

The CDR3 nucleotides are TGTGCCAGCAGTTTGGGGCTAGCGTATACCTACGAGCAGTACTTC. The encoded protein is CASSLGLAYTYEQYF. The chain joins TRBV28 to TRBJ2-7; maybe TRBD2 (6 bases). The germline V gene encodes CDR1 MDHEN and CDR2 SYDVKM. Trimming pared 3 bases from V and 2 bases from J, leaving 14 bases between. CDR3 length: 15 amino acids. Together with reference TRBV28 and TRBJ2-7, the CDR3 gives the full variable domain: DVKVTQSSRYLVKRTGEKVFLECVQDMDHENMFWYRQDPGLGLRLIYFSYDVKMKEKGDIPEGYSVSREKKERFSLILESASTNQTSMYLCASSLGLAYTYEQYFGPGTRLTVT.

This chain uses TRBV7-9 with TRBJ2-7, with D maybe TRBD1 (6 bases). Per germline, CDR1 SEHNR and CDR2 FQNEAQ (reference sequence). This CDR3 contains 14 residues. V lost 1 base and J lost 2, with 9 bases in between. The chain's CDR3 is CASSLGWGPYEQYF. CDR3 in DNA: TGTGCCAGCAGCTTAGGTTGGGGGCCCTACGAGCAGTACTTC.

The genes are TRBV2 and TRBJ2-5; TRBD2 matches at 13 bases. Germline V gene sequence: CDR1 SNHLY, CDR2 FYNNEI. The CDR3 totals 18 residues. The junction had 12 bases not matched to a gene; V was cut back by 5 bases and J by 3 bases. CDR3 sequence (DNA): TGTGCCAGCAGTCCACTGCCTAGGACTAGCGGGAGAAAAGAGACCCAGTACTTC. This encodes CASSPLPRTSGRKETQYF.

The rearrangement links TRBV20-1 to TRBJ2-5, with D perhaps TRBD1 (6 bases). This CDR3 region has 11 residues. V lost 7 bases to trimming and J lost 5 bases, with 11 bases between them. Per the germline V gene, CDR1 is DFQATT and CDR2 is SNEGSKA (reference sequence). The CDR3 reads CSVRTVETQYF. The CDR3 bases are TGCAGTGTCAGGACAGTGGAGACCCAGTACTTC.

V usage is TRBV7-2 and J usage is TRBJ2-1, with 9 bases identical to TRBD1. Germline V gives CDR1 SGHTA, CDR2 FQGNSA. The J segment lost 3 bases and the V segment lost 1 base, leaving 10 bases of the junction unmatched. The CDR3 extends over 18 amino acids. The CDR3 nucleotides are TGTGCCAGCAGCTTAGTGGCTGGAGGACAGGGGTTCTACAATGAGCAGTTCTTC. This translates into CASSLVAGGQGFYNEQFF.

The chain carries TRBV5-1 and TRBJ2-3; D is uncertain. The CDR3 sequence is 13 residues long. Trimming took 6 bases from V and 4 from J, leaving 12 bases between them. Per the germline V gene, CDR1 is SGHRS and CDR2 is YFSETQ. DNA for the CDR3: TGCGCCAGCACCCAACCCCCAGCAGATACGCAGTATTTT. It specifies CASTQPPADTQYF. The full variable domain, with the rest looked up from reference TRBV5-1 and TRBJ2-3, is KAGVTQTPRYLIKTRGQQVTLSCSPISGHRSVSWYQQTPGQGLQFLFEYFSETQRNKGNFPGRFSGRQFSNSRSEMNVSTLELGDSALYLCASTQPPADTQYFGPGTRLTVL.

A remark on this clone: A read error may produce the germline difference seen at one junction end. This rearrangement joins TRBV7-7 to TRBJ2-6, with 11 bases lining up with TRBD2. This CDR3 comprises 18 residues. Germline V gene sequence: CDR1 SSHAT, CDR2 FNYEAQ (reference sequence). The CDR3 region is CASSLGTSGPSGANVLTF. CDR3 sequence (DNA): TGTGCTAGCAGCTTAGGGACTAGCGGCCCCTCTGGGGCCAACGTCCTGACTTTC.

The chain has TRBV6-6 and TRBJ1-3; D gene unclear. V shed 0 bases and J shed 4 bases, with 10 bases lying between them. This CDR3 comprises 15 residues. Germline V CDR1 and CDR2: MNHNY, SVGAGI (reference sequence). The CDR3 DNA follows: TGTGCCAGCAGTTACTCGGCGGAGGCCGGAAACACCATATATTTT. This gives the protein CASSYSAEAGNTIYF.

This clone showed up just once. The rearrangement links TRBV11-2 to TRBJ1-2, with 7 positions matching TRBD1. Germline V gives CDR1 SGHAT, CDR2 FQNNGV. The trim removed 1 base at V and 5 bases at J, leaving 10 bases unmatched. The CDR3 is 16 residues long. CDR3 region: CASSLAIRTGLYGYTF. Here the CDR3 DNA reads TGTGCCAGCAGCTTAGCAATCCGGACAGGCTTATATGGCTACACCTTC.

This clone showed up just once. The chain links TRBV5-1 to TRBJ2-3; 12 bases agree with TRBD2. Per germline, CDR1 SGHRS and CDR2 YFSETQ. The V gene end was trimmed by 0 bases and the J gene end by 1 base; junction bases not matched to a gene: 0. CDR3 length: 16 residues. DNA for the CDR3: TGCGCCAGCAGCTTGGCTAGCGGGAGGGGCACAGATACGCAGTATTTT. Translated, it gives CASSLASGRGTDTQYF.

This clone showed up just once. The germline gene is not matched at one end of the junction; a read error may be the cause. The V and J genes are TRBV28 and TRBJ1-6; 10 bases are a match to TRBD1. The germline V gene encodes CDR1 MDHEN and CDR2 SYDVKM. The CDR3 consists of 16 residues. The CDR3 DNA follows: TGTGCCAGCAGCCCGGGACAGGGGTTCTATTATTCACCCCTCCACTTT. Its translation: CASSPGQGFYYSPLHF.

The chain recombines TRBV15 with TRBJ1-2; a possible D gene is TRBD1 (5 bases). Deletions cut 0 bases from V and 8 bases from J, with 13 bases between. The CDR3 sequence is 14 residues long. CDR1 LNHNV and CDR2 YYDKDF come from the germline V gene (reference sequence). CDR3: CATSRDLQGRGYTF. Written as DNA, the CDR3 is TGTGCCACCAGCAGAGATCTTCAGGGAAGGGGCTACACCTTC.

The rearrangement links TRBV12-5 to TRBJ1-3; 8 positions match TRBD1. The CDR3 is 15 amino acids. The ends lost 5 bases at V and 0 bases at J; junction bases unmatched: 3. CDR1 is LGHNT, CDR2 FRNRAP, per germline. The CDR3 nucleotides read TGTGCTAGTGGTCCAGGGGGCAGCTCTGGAAACACCATATATTTT. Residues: CASGPGGSSGNTIYF.

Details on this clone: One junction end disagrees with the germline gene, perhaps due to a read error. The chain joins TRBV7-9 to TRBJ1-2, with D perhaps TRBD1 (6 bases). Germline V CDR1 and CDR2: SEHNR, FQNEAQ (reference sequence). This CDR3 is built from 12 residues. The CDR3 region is CASSLAGTPGIF. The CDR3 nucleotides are TGTGCCAGCAGCTTAGCGGGGACACCAGGAATCTTC.

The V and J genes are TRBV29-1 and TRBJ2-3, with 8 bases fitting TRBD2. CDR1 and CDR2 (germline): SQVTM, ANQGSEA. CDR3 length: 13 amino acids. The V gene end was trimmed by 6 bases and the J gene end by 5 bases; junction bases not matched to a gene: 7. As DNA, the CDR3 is TGCAGCGTACCTGGGACTAGTGGAGATACGCAGTATTTT. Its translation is CSVPGTSGDTQYF.

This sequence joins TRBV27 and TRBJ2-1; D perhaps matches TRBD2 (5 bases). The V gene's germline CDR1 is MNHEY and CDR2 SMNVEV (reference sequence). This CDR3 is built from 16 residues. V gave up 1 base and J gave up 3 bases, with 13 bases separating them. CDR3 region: CASSLYQAEIYNEQFF. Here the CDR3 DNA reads TGTGCCAGCAGTTTATATCAAGCGGAGATCTACAATGAGCAGTTCTTC.

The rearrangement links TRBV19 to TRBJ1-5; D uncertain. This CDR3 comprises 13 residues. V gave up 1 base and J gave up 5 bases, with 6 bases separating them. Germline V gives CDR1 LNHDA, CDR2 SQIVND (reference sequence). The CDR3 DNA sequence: TGTGCCAGTAGTATAGGGCCGTATCAGCCCCAGCATTTT. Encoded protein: CASSIGPYQPQHF.

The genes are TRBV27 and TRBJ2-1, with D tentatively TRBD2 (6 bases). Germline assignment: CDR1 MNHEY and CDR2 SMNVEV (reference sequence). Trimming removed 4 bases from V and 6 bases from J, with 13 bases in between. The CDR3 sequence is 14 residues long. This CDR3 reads CASSSVGRGNEQFF. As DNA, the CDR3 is TGTGCCAGCAGTTCCGTCGGGCGGGGCAATGAGCAGTTCTTC.

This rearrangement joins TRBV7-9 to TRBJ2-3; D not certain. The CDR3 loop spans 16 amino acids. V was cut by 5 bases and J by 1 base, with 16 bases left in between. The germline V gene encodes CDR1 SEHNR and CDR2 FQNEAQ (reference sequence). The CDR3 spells CASSPLTGVGTDTQYF. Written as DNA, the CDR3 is TGTGCCAGCAGCCCTTTGACTGGCGTAGGCACAGATACGCAGTATTTT.

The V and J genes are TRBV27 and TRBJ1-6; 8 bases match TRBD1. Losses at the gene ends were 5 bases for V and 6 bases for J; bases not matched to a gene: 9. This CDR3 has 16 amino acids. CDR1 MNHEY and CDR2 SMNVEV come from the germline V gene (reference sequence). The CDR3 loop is CASSPPGTGFNSPLHF. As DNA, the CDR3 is TGTGCCAGCAGTCCCCCCGGGACAGGATTTAATTCACCCCTCCACTTT.

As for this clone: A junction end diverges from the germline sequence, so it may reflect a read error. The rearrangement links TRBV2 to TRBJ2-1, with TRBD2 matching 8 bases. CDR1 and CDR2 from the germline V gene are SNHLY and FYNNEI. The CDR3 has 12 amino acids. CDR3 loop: CASSEWKRERFF. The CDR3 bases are TGTGCCAGCAGTGAATGGAAGCGGGAGCGGTTCTTC.

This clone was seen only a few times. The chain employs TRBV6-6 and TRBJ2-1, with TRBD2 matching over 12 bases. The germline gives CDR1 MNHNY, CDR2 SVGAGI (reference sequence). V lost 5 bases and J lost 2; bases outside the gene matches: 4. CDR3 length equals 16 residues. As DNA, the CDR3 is TGTGCCAGCAGTACTCGGACTAGCGGGACCTACAATGAGCAGTTCTTC. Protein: CASSTRTSGTYNEQFF.

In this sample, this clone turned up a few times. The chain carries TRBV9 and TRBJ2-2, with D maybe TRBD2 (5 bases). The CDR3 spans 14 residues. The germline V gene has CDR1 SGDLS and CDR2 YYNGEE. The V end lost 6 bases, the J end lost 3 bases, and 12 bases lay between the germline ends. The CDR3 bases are TGTGCCAGCACCGGGCGGGCACACACCGGGGAGCTGTTTTTT. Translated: CASTGRAHTGELFF.

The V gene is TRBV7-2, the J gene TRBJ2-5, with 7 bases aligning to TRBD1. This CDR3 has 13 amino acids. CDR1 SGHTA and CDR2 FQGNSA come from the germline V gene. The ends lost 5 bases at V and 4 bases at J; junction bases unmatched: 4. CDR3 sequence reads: CASSGGQAETQYF. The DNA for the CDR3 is TGTGCCAGCAGCGGCGGACAGGCAGAGACCCAGTACTTC. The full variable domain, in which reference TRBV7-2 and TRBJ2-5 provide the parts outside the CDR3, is GAGVSQSPSNKVTEKGKDVELRCDPISGHTALYWYRQSLGQGLEFLIYFQGNSAPDKSGLPSDRFSAERTGGSVSTLTIQRTQQEDSAVYLCASSGGQAETQYFGPGTRLLVL.

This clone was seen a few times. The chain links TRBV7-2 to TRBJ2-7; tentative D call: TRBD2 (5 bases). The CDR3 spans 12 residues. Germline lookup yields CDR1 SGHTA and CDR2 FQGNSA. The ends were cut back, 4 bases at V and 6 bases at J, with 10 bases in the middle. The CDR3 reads CASSSGVREQYF. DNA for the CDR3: TGTGCCAGCAGCTCCGGGGTTCGCGAGCAGTACTTC.

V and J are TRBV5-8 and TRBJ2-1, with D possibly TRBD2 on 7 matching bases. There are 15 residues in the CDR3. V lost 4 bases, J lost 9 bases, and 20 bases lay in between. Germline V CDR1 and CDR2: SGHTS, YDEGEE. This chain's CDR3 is CASSPLVGGRTEQFF. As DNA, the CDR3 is TGTGCCAGCAGCCCTCTTGTGGGGGGGCGTACTGAGCAGTTCTTC.

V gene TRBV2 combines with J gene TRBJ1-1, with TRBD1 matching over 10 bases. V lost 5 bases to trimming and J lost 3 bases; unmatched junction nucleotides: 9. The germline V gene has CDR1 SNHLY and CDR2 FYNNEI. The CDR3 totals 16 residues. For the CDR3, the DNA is TGTGCCAGCAGTCCGACAGGGGGCATGTGGTACACTGAAGCTTTCTTT. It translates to CASSPTGGMWYTEAFF.